Presented here are 9 T cell receptor beta chains from one specimen sequenced in a study of long-term antiretroviral therapy in people with HIV. A v3.0 immunoSEQ assay was performed at survey level. Profiled with immunoSEQ multiplex PCR; TCRdb holds only in-frame clones, not every one. The data hold 35,000 to 55,000 clones, with about 95% observed a single time. The sample in question was unsorted PBMCs, obtained 3.7 years after starting antiretroviral therapy. The receptors here all came from a woman aged 50 to 65 with HIV.

This rearrangement joins TRBV5-4 to TRBJ2-7; D not certain. This CDR3 contains 11 residues. Trimming cost V 0 bases and J 5 bases, with 3 bases left between them. Germline V gene lookup returns CDR1 SGHNT and CDR2 YYREEE (reference sequence). CDR3 sequence: CASSLANEQYF. The CDR3, as DNA: TGTGCCAGCAGCTTGGCCAACGAGCAGTACTTC.

The rearrangement uses TRBV7-8 and TRBJ2-6, with 10 bases matching TRBD1. The germline gives CDR1 SGHVS, CDR2 FQNEAQ. The CDR3 contains 20 residues. V lost 5 bases and J lost 2; bases outside the gene matches: 15. The CDR3 nucleotides are TGTGCCAGCAGCCGGCGGAGCCCGGGACAGGGGTCAACTGGGGCCAACGTCCTGACTTTC. It yields the protein CASSRRSPGQGSTGANVLTF.

The chain carries TRBV7-2 and TRBJ2-7; D possibly matches TRBD1 or TRBD2 (5 bases each). The CDR3 is 15 residues long. V was cut by 2 bases and J by 3 bases, with 14 bases left in between. CDR1 is SGHTA and CDR2 is FQGNSA in the germline V gene. The CDR3 DNA reads as TGTGCCAGCAGCTTATCAGTCCAGGGAGTCTACGAGCAGTACTTC. Translating it yields CASSLSVQGVYEQYF.

This chain's CDR3 is CASNYRFGRGDSNQPQHF. The CDR3 DNA is TGTGCCAGCAATTACCGATTTGGACGGGGAGATAGCAATCAGCCCCAGCATTTT. The V call is TRBV2, the J call TRBJ1-5, with D unclear. Germline loops: CDR1 SNHLY, CDR2 FYNNEI. The CDR3 contains 18 residues. Between the trimmed V and J ends, which lost 7 bases and 0 bases, there was a span of 22 bases.

CDR3 coding DNA: TGTGCCAGCAGCCTATCTAGCGGGGGGGTGGGAGAGACCCAGTACTTC. Protein product: CASSLSSGGVGETQYF. This chain connects TRBV11-2 to TRBJ2-5; 12 bases are shared with TRBD2. The CDR3 totals 16 residues. In germline, CDR1 is SGHAT, CDR2 FQNNGV. Trimming took 5 bases from V and 4 from J; bases not matched to a gene: 8.

The J gene is TRBJ1-4, the V gene TRBV6-1, with 7 bases aligning to TRBD1. Unmatched junction bases numbered 9, after V lost 6 bases and J lost 5 bases. This CDR3 spans 15 amino acids. Looked up from germline, CDR1 is MNHNS and CDR2 is SASEGT. The DNA for the CDR3 is TGTGCCAGCAGCCATCGTTGGGGACAGAATGAAAAACTGTTTTTT. Its translation: CASSHRWGQNEKLFF.

The rearrangement joins TRBV11-2 to TRBJ2-7; no clear D. V was shortened by 5 bases and J by 0 bases, with 8 bases between the two germline ends. The CDR3 extends over 13 amino acids. Germline CDR1 SGHAT, CDR2 FQNNGV. CDR3 in DNA: TGTGCCAGCAGCCCCCGCAGCTCCTACGAGCAGTACTTC. Translated: CASSPRSSYEQYF. Variable domain in full (rest from reference TRBV11-2 and TRBJ2-7): EAGVAQSPRYKIIEKRQSVAFWCNPISGHATLYWYQQILGQGPKLLIQFQNNGVVDDSQLPKDRFSAERLKGVDSTLKIQPAKLEDSAVYLCASSPRSSYEQYFGPGTRLTVT.

This chain connects TRBV7-2 to TRBJ2-5; 10 nucleotides match TRBD1. This CDR3 comprises 16 residues. The V and J ends lost 1 base and 0 bases, in that order; junction bases with no gene match: 2. Germline CDR1 SGHTA, CDR2 FQGNSA. The CDR3 nucleotides are TGTGCCAGCAGCTTAGGACAGGGGGCCTACCAAGAGACCCAGTACTTC. Translation gives CASSLGQGAYQETQYF.

The rearrangement joins TRBV2 to TRBJ1-1; 9 bases line up with TRBD1. Unmatched junction bases numbered 3, after V lost 6 bases and J lost 1 base. The CDR3 runs 14 residues. In germline, CDR1 is SNHLY, CDR2 FYNNEI. CDR3 sequence (DNA): TGTGCCAGCAGGAGACAGGGGGGGAACACTGAAGCTTTCTTT. Encoded protein: CASRRQGGNTEAFF.